These T cell receptor beta chains were read from a single sample in a study of OX40 agonist ivuxolimab in advanced cancers. Clones were sequenced by immunoSEQ multiplex PCR, and TCRdb holds only the in-frame ones, with some missing. This sample has tens of thousands of clones, with about nine tenths found just once. The source material was CD4+ or CD8+ T cells sorted from blood, sampled in a trial of the OX40 agonist ivuxolimab. All receptors come from an adult with an advanced solid tumor such as melanoma, head and neck, liver or kidney cancer. CDR3s include the opening cysteine and the closing phenylalanine or tryptophan. Each record gives: D gene, V gene, J gene, CDR3 DNA, CDR3 protein. D genes are given only for firm matches.

>TRBD2|TRBV7-8|TRBJ2-7
TGTGCCAGCAGCTTCGGGACTAGCGGGTCGGGCGAGCAGTACTTC
CASSFGTSGSGEQYF
>NA|TRBV6-5|TRBJ2-7
TGTGCCAGCAAACCCGCAGGTACCTACGAGCAGTACTTC
CASKPAGTYEQYF
>TRBD1|TRBV18|TRBJ1-5
TGTGCCAGCTCGCAAAACACAGGGGGGAATCAGCCCCAGCATTTT
CASSQNTGGNQPQHF
>NA|TRBV9|TRBJ2-1
TGTGCCAGCAGCGCGGTCCGGCAGGACAATGAGCAGTTCTTC
CASSAVRQDNEQFF
>TRBD1|TRBV10-3|TRBJ1-5
TGTGCCATCAGTGAAAGTGCAGGGGGTAATCAGCCCCAGCATTTT
CAISESAGGNQPQHF
>TRBD1|TRBV7-3|TRBJ1-5
TGTGCCAGCAGCTTAAGGACAGGCTTAGAAGGACAGCCCCAGCATTTT
CASSLRTGLEGQPQHF
>TRBD2|TRBV7-2|TRBJ2-3
TGTGCCAGCAGCTTAGATTTAGGGGGACTAGCGGTCACAGATACGCAGTATTTT
CASSLDLGGLAVTDTQYF
>TRBD1|TRBV19|TRBJ2-3
TGTGCCAGTAGTCCCGGGACAGTTAGCACAGATACGCAGTATTTT
CASSPGTVSTDTQYF
>NA|TRBV4-3|TRBJ2-3
TGCGCCAGCAGCCAAGGGAACATATTTAGCACAGATACGCAGTATTTT
CASSQGNIFSTDTQYF
>NA|TRBV7-9|TRBJ2-1
TGTGCCAGCAGCGCCACGGGGGCAGGTGAGCAGTTCTTC
CASSATGAGEQFF
>TRBD2|TRBV19|TRBJ2-4
TGTGCCAGTACCTGGGGAGGGGACATTCAGTACTTC
CASTWGGDIQYF
>NA|TRBV11-2|TRBJ2-7
TGTGCCAGCAGCAAGGGACGCTTGGAGGGGCAGTACTTC
CASSKGRLEGQYF
>NA|TRBV28|TRBJ1-1
TGTGCCAGCGCCTTCTTCGGGACAACCAAAGCTTTCTTT
CASAFFGTTKAFF
>TRBD1|TRBV28|TRBJ1-3
TGTGCCAGCAGTGGACCCAGACAGGGGAGCTCTGGAAACACCATATATTTT
CASSGPRQGSSGNTIYF
>NA|TRBV6-5|TRBJ1-1
TGTGCCAGCAGTTACTCGAGTGACAGACCCGAAGCTTTCTTT
CASSYSSDRPEAFF
>TRBD2|TRBV28|TRBJ2-3
TGTGCCAGCAGTGCTATGGAGGTGGGACTAGCGGGAGACGATACGCAGTATTTT
CASSAMEVGLAGDDTQYF
>NA|TRBV6-6|TRBJ1-1
TGTGCCAGCAGTTACACACAGGGACGGCAGGCTTTCTTT
CASSYTQGRQAFF